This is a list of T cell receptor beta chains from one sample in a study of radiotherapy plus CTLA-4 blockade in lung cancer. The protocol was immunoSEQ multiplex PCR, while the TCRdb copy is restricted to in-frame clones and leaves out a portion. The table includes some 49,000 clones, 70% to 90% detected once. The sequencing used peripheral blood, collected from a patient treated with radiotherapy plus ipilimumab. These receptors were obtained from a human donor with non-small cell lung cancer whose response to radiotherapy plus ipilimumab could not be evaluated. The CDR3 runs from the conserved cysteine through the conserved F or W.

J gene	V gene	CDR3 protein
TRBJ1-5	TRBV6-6	CASSYSRVSNQPQHF
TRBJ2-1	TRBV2	CASTRGQGSYNEQFF
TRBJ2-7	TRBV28	CASSGRDRGLF
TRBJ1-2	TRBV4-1	CASSQEQQGYGYTF
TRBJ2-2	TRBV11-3	CASSHNTGELFF
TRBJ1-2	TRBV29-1	CSVPDRVNYGYTF
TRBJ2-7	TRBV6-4	CARRPRTDPPYEQYF
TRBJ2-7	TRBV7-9	CASSPNRGTPTLEQYF
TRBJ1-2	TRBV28	CASAWEDYGYTF
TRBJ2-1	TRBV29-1	CSVDPPRVNNEQFF
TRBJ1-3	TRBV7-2	CASSLTQGRARNTIYF
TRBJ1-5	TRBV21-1	CASSNKNSQPNQPQHF
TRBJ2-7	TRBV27	CAGSSLRSSYEQYF
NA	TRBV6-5	CASRSTGTGETQYF
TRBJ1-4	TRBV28	CASSYDPGATNEKLFF
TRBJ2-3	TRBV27	CASSFGGPPVTTQYF
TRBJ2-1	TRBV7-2	CASSPNGPDFYNEQFF
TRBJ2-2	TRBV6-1	CASRIQENTGELFF
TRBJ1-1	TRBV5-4	CASSRGTGGNTEAFF
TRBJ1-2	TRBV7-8	CASSWDRGISGYTF
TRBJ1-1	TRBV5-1	CASSFVLDTEAFF
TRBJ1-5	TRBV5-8	CASSPMGQGNQPQHF
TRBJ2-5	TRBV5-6	CASSLFGVVGETQYF
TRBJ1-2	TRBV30	CAWSPTGDDGYTF
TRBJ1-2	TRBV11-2	CASSHSGEGHGYTF
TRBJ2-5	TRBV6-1	CASSGEGARETQYF
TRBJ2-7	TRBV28	CASSPTGEYEQYF
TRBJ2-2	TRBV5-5	CASSRFSGRTNTGELFF
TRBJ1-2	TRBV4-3	CASSLGEGQGYGYTF
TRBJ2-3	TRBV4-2	CASSQVEGSDTQYF
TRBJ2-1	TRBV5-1	CASSGGYNEQFF
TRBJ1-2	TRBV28	CASGHAGQGATYGYTF
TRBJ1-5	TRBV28	CASSLPRVGQPQHF
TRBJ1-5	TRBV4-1	CASSQVRGQGKDNQPQHF
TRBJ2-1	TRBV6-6	CASKSITGGKNNEQFF
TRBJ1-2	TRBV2	CASSVSGWGYTF